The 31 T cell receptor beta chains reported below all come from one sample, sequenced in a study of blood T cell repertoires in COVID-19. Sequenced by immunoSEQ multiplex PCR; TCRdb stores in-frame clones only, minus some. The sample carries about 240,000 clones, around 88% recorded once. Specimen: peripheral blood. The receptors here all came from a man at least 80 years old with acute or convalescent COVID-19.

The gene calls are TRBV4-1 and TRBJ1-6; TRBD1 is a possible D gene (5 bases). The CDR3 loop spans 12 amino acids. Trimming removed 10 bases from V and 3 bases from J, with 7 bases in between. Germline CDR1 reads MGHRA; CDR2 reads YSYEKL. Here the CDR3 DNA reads TGCGCCACCGGGGGCTATAATTCACCCCTCCACTTT. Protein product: CATGGYNSPLHF.

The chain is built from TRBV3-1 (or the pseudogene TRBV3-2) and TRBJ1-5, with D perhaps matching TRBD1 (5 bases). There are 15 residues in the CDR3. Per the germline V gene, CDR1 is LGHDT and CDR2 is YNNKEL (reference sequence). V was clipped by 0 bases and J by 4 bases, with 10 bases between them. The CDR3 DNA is TGTGCCAGCAGCCAAGAGGGGGGATCGAATCAGCCCCAGCATTTT. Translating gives CASSQEGGSNQPQHF.

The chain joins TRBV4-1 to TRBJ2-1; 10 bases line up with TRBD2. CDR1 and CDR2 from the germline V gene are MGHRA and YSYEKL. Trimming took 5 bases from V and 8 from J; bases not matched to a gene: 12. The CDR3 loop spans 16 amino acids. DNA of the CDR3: TGCGCCAGCAGCTCCATAGCGGGAGGTCTCGTGGATGAGCAGTTCTTC. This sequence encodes CASSSIAGGLVDEQFF.

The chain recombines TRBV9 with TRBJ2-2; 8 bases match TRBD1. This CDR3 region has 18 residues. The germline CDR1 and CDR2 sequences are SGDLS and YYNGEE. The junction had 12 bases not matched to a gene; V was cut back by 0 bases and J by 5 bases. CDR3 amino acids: CASSVADRGSRGTGELFF. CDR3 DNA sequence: TGTGCCAGCAGCGTAGCTGACAGGGGTTCCCGGGGTACCGGGGAGCTGTTTTTT.

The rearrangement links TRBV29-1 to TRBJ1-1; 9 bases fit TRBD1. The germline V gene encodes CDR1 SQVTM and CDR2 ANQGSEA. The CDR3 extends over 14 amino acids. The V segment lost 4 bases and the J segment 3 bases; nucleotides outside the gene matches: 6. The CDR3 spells CSVGGTGWYTEAFF. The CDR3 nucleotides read TGCAGCGTTGGGGGGACAGGGTGGTACACTGAAGCTTTCTTT.

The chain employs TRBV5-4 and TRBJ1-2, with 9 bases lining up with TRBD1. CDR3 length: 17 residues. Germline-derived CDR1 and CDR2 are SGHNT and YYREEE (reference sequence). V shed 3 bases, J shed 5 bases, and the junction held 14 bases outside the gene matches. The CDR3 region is CASSSNTFGTGIYGYTF. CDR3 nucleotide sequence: TGTGCCAGCAGCTCGAACACCTTCGGGACAGGGATATATGGCTACACCTTC.

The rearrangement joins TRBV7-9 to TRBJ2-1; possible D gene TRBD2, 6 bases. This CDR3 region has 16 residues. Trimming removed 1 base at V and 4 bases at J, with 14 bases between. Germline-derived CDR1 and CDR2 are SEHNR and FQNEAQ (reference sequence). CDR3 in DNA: TGTGCCAGCAGCTTAGGAACTAGCTTAGCTTACAATGAGCAGTTCTTC. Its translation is CASSLGTSLAYNEQFF. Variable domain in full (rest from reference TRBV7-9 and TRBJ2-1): DTGVSQNPRHKITKRGQNVTFRCDPISEHNRLYWYRQTLGQGPEFLTYFQNEAQLEKSRLLSDRFSAERPKGSFSTLEIQRTEQGDSAMYLCASSLGTSLAYNEQFFGPGTRLTVL.

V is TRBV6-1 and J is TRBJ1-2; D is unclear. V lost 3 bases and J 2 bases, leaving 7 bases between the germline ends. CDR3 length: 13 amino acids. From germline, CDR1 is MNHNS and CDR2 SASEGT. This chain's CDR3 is CASSDTPNYGYTF. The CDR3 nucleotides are TGTGCCAGCAGTGACACACCGAACTATGGCTACACCTTC.

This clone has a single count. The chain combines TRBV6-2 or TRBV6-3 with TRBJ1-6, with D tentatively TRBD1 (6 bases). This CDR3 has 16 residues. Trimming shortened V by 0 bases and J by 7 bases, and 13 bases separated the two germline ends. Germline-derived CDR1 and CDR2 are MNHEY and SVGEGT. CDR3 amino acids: CASSYSWGPRNSPLHF. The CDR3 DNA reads TGTGCCAGCAGTTACTCTTGGGGGCCAAGGAATTCACCCCTCCACTTT.

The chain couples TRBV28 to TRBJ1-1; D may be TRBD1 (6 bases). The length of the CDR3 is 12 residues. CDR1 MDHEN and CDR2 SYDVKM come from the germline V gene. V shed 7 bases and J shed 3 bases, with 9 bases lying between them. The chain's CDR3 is CASTRQDTEAFF. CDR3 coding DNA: TGTGCCAGCACTCGACAGGACACTGAAGCTTTCTTT.

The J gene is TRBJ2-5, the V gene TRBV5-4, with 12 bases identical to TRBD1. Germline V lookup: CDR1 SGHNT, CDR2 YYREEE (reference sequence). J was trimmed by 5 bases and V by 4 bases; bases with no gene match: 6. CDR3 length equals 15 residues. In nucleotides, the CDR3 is TGTGCCAGCAGCAAGGGACAGGGGGCACGTGAGACCCAGTACTTC. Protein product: CASSKGQGARETQYF.

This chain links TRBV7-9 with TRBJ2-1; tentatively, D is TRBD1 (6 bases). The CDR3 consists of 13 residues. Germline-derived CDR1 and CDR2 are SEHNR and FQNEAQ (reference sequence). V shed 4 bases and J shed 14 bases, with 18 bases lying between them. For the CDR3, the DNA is TGTGCCAGCAGCTCCAGCCCCGGAAGGGGGAAGTTCTTC. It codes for CASSSSPGRGKFF.

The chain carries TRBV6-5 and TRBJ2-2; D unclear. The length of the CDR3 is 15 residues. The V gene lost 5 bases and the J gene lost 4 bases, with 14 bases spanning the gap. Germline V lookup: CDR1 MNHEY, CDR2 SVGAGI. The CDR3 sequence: CASSLPGVGTGELFF. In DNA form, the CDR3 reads TGTGCCAGCAGTCTCCCCGGAGTGGGCACCGGGGAGCTGTTTTTT.

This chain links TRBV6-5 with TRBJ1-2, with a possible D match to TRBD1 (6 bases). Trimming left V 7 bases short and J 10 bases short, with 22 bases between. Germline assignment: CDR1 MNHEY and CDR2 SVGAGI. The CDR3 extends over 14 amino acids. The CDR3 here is CASIRDRYLVDYTF. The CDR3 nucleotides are TGTGCCAGCATCCGAGACAGGTACCTGGTTGACTACACCTTC.

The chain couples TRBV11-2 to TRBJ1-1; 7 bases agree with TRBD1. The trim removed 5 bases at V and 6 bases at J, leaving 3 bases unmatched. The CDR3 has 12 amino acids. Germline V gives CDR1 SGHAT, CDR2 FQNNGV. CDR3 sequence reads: CASSQGVAEAFF. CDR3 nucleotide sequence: TGTGCCAGCAGCCAGGGGGTAGCTGAAGCTTTCTTT.

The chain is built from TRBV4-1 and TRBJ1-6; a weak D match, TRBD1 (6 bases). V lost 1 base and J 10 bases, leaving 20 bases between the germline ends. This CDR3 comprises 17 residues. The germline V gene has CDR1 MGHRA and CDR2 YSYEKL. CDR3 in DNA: TGCGCCAGCAGCCAAGGGGATCCCAGGGGTCCCTCGTCACCCCTCCACTTT. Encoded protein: CASSQGDPRGPSSPLHF.

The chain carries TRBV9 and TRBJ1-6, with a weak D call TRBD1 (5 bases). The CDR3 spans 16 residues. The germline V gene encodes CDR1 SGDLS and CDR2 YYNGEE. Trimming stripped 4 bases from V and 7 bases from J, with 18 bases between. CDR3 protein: CASSLYEDTRNSPLHF. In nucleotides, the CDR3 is TGTGCCAGCAGCCTCTATGAGGACACACGAAATTCACCCCTCCACTTT.

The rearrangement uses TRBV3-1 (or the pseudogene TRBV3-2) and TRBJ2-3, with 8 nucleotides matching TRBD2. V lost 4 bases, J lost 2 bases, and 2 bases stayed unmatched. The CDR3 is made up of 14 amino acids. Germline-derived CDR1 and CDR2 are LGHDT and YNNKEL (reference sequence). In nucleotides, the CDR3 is TGTGCCAGCAGCCCTAGCGGGTCCACAGATACGCAGTATTTT. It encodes CASSPSGSTDTQYF.

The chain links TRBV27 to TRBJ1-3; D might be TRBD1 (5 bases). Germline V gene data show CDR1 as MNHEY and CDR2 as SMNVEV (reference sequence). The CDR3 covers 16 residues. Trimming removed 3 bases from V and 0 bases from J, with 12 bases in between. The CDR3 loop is CASSFTGSLSGNTIYF. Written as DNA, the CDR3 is TGTGCCAGCAGTTTTACAGGATCCCTCTCTGGAAACACCATATATTTT.

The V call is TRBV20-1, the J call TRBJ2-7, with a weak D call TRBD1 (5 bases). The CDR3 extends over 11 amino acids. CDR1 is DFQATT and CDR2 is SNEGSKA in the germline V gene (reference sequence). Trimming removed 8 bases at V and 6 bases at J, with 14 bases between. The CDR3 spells CSPSQGVEQYF. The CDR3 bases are TGCAGTCCCAGCCAGGGTGTCGAGCAGTACTTC.

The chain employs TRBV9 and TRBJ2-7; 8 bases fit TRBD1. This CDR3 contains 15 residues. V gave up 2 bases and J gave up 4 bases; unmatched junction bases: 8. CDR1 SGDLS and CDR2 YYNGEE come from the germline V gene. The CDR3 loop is CASSVATGDVYEQYF. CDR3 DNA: TGTGCCAGCAGCGTGGCGACAGGGGATGTGTACGAGCAGTACTTC.

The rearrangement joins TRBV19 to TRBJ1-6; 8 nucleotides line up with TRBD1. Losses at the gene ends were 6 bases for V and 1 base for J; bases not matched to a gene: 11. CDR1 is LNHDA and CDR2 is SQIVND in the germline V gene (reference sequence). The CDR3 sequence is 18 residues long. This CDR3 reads CASSIFSGGASYNSPLHF. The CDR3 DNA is TGTGCCAGTAGCATTTTCTCAGGGGGCGCGTCCTATAATTCACCCCTCCACTTT. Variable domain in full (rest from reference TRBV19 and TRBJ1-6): DGGITQSPKYLFRKEGQNVTLSCEQNLNHDAMYWYRQDPGQGLRLIYYSQIVNDFQKGDIAEGYSVSREKKESFPLTVTSAQKNPTAFYLCASSIFSGGASYNSPLHFGNGTRLTVT.

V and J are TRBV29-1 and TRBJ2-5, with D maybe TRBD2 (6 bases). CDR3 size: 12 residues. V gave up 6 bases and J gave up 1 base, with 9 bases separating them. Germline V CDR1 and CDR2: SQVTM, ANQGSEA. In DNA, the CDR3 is TGCAGCGTCAGGGAGGCCCAAGAGACCCAGTACTTC. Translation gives CSVREAQETQYF.

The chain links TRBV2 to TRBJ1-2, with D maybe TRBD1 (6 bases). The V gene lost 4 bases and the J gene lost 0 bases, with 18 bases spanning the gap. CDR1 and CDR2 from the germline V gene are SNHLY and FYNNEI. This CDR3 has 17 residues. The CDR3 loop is CASSGREGDKANYGYTF. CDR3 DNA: TGTGCCAGCAGTGGGAGGGAGGGGGACAAAGCTAACTATGGCTACACCTTC. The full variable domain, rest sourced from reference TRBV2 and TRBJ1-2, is EPEVTQTPSHQVTQMGQEVILRCVPISNHLYFYWYRQILGQKVEFLVSFYNNEISEKSEIFDDQFSVERPDGSNFTLKIRSTKLEDSAMYFCASSGREGDKANYGYTFGSGTRLTVV.

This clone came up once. The CDR3 sequence is CASLASGNTIYF. CDR3 DNA sequence: TGTGCCAGCCTGGCCTCTGGAAACACCATATATTTT. The chain has TRBV18 and TRBJ1-3; D is unresolved. Germline CDR1 is KGHSH and CDR2 is LQKENI. The CDR3 is 12 residues long. V was clipped by 8 bases and J by 0 bases, with 5 bases between them.

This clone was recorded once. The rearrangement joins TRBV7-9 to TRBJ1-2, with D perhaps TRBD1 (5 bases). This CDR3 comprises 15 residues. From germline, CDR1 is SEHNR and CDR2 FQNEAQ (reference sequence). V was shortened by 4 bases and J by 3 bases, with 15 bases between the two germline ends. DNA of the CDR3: TGTGCCAGCAGCTCAGAGGCCGGACACTACTATGGCTACACCTTC. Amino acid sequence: CASSSEAGHYYGYTF.

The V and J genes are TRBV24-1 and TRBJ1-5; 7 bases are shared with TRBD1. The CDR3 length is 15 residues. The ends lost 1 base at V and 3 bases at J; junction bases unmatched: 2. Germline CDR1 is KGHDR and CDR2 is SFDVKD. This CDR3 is CATSDLGGPNQPQHF. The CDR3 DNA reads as TGTGCCACCAGTGATTTAGGGGGCCCCAATCAGCCCCAGCATTTT.

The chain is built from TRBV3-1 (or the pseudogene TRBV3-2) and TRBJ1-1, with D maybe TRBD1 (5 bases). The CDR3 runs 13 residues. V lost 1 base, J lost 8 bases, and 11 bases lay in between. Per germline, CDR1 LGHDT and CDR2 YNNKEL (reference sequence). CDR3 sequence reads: CASSQAGTTEAFF. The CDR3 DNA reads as TGTGCCAGCAGCCAAGCCGGGACTACCGAAGCTTTCTTT.

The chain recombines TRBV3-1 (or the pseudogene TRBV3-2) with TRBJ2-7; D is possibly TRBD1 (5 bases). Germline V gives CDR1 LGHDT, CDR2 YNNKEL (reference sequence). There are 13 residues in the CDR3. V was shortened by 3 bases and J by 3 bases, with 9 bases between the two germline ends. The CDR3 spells CASSHQGVYEQYF. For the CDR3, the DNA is TGTGCCAGCAGCCACCAGGGCGTCTACGAGCAGTACTTC.

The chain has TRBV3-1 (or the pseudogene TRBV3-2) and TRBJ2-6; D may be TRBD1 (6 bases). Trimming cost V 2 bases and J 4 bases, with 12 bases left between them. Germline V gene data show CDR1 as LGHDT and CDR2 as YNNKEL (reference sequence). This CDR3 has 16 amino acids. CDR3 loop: CASSQFAGTGANVLTF. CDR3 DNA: TGTGCCAGCAGCCAATTTGCAGGGACAGGGGCCAACGTCCTGACTTTC.

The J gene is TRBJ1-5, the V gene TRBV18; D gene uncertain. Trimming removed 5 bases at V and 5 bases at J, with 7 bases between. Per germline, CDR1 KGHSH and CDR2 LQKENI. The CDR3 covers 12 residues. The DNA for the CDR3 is TGTGCCAGCTCATCGTTCGATCAGCCCCAGCATTTT. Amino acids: CASSSFDQPQHF.